A single sample gave rise to the 23 T cell receptor beta chains below, sequenced in a study of blood T cell repertoires in COVID-19. Using immunoSEQ multiplex PCR, the repertoire was profiled, and TCRdb retains in-frame clones only, with some absent. The table records around 150,000 clones, approximately 86% of them present only once. The specimen sequenced was peripheral blood. The source of these receptors is a man aged 65 to 85 with acute or convalescent COVID-19.

The V gene is TRBV2, the J gene TRBJ1-1; 7 bases are a match to TRBD1. J gave up 7 bases and V 7 bases, and 9 bases lay outside the gene matches. The length of the CDR3 is 13 residues. Per germline, CDR1 SNHLY and CDR2 FYNNEI. The CDR3 nucleotides read TGTGCCAGCAATAGACAGGGTTGGGGTGAAGCTTTCTTT. Its protein product is CASNRQGWGEAFF. Based on the CDR3 plus reference TRBV2 and TRBJ1-1, the full variable domain is EPEVTQTPSHQVTQMGQEVILRCVPISNHLYFYWYRQILGQKVEFLVSFYNNEISEKSEIFDDQFSVERPDGSNFTLKIRSTKLEDSAMYFCASNRQGWGEAFFGQGTRLTVV.

The chain recombines TRBV7-2 with TRBJ2-3; the match to TRBD2 covers 12 bases. Germline V CDR1 and CDR2: SGHTA, FQGNSA. V shed 1 base, J shed 4 bases, and the junction held 6 bases outside the gene matches. The CDR3 contains 17 residues. The DNA for the CDR3 is TGTGCCAGCAGCTTAGTTGGGACTAGCGGGTCCCCAGATACGCAGTATTTT. It specifies CASSLVGTSGSPDTQYF.

V usage is TRBV5-1 and J usage is TRBJ1-3; D remains ambiguous. CDR3 length: 14 residues. CDR1 and CDR2 (germline): SGHRS, YFSETQ. V lost 4 bases to trimming and J lost 0 bases, with 8 bases between them. CDR3 bases: TGCGCCAGCAGCCCCCGGGTCTCTGGAAACACCATATATTTT. Translation: CASSPRVSGNTIYF.

The J gene is TRBJ2-1, the V gene TRBV28; unclear D gene. CDR3 length equals 15 residues. CDR1 is MDHEN and CDR2 is SYDVKM in the germline V gene. Trimming took off 4 bases at V and 7 bases at J, with 17 bases between the two ends. CDR3 bases: TGTGCCAGCAGTTCTGACATTCTGCCTGCGAATGAGCAGTTCTTC. It specifies CASSSDILPANEQFF. Full variable domain (outside the CDR3, taken from reference TRBV28 and TRBJ2-1): DVKVTQSSRYLVKRTGEKVFLECVQDMDHENMFWYRQDPGLGLRLIYFSYDVKMKEKGDIPEGYSVSREKKERFSLILESASTNQTSMYLCASSSDILPANEQFFGPGTRLTVL.

V usage is TRBV4-1 and J usage is TRBJ1-6; D is unclear. V was shortened by 1 base and J by 7 bases, with 14 bases between the two germline ends. The CDR3 totals 16 residues. Germline values: CDR1 MGHRA, CDR2 YSYEKL. The CDR3 region is CASSQAGHLVNSPLHF. The CDR3 bases are TGCGCCAGCAGCCAAGCGGGTCACCTGGTCAATTCACCCCTCCACTTT.

The rearrangement links TRBV12-5 to TRBJ2-1, with 11 bases matching TRBD2. Germline CDR1 is LGHNT and CDR2 is FRNRAP. Trimming took 4 bases from V and 4 from J; bases not matched to a gene: 6. The CDR3 spans 16 residues. Here the CDR3 DNA reads TGTGCTAGTGGTTCAACTAGCGGGAGTACATACAATGAGCAGTTCTTC. The encoded protein is CASGSTSGSTYNEQFF.

The chain joins TRBV30 to TRBJ2-2; D not certain. Per germline, CDR1 GTSNPN and CDR2 SVGIG (reference sequence). Trimming stripped 4 bases from V and 4 bases from J, with 7 bases between. The CDR3 length is 12 residues. The CDR3 DNA reads as TGTGCCTGGATCTGGGCCACCGGGGAGCTGTTTTTT. Residues: CAWIWATGELFF. Based on the CDR3 plus reference TRBV30 and TRBJ2-2, the full variable domain is SQTIHQWPATLVQPVGSPLSLECTVEGTSNPNLYWYRQAAGRGLQLLFYSVGIGQISSEVPQNLSASRPQDRQFILSSKKLLLSDSGFYLCAWIWATGELFFGEGSRLTVL.

The V gene is TRBV5-5, the J gene TRBJ1-3; 7 nucleotides line up with TRBD1. Germline CDR1 and CDR2: SGHKS and YYEKEE (reference sequence). Trimming took 1 base from V and 3 from J; bases not matched to a gene: 4. The CDR3 sequence is 15 residues long. The CDR3 loop is CASSLFDRDGNTIYF. The CDR3 bases are TGTGCCAGCAGCTTGTTCGACAGGGATGGAAACACCATATATTTT.

This clone showed up just once. The chain recombines TRBV28 with TRBJ1-1; weak D call: TRBD1 (6 bases). Germline loops: CDR1 MDHEN, CDR2 SYDVKM. This CDR3 comprises 14 residues. The germline V and J ends were trimmed by 10 bases and 0 bases, with 15 bases remaining between them. Written as DNA, the CDR3 is TGTGCCACCACACAGGGCCCTATGAACACTGAAGCTTTCTTT. This sequence encodes CATTQGPMNTEAFF.

V gene TRBV5-4 combines with J gene TRBJ2-7, with D uncertain. The V gene lost 4 bases and the J gene lost 0 bases, with 14 bases spanning the gap. Looked up from germline, CDR1 is SGHNT and CDR2 is YYREEE (reference sequence). This CDR3 contains 15 residues. CDR3 region: CASSPGSTNSYEQYF. The CDR3 DNA is TGTGCCAGCAGCCCCGGGTCAACTAACTCCTACGAGCAGTACTTC.

The genes are TRBV3-1 (or the pseudogene TRBV3-2) and TRBJ1-4, with a tentative D call TRBD1 (6 bases). This CDR3 spans 16 amino acids. The V gene's germline CDR1 is LGHDT and CDR2 YNNKEL (reference sequence). V was pared by 0 bases and J by 7 bases, with 15 bases between. Written as DNA, the CDR3 is TGTGCCAGCAGCCAAGATTGGGGGCTAGGAAGTGAAAAACTGTTTTTT. Translation: CASSQDWGLGSEKLFF.

The chain joins TRBV11-3 to TRBJ2-3, with D possibly TRBD2 on 6 matching bases. With 11 bases removed from V and 2 bases from J, the gap between germline ends came to 17 bases. The CDR3 sequence is 14 residues long. Germline loops: CDR1 SGHNT, CDR2 YENEEA. Written as DNA, the CDR3 is TGTGCCCCTTCTCAGCGGGCCAACACAGATACGCAGTATTTT. This sequence encodes CAPSQRANTDTQYF. Drawing the rest from reference TRBV11-3 and TRBJ2-3, the complete variable domain is EAGVVQSPRYKIIEKKQPVAFWCNPISGHNTLYWYLQNLGQGPELLIRYENEEAVDDSQLPKDRFSAERLKGVDSTLKIQPAELGDSAVYLCAPSQRANTDTQYFGPGTRLTVL.

This chain joins TRBV28 and TRBJ2-3; D perhaps matches TRBD1 (6 bases). V was pared by 6 bases and J by 1 base, with 14 bases between. CDR3 length: 15 amino acids. Germline loops: CDR1 MDHEN, CDR2 SYDVKM. CDR3 in DNA: TGTGCCAGCAGGTCTTACAGGGTGGGCACAGATACGCAGTATTTT. As protein: CASRSYRVGTDTQYF. The full variable domain, with the rest looked up from reference TRBV28 and TRBJ2-3, is DVKVTQSSRYLVKRTGEKVFLECVQDMDHENMFWYRQDPGLGLRLIYFSYDVKMKEKGDIPEGYSVSREKKERFSLILESASTNQTSMYLCASRSYRVGTDTQYFGPGTRLTVL.

The gene calls are TRBV19 and TRBJ2-7, with 8 nucleotides matching TRBD1. The CDR3 runs 14 residues. Trimming removed 5 bases from V and 2 bases from J; junction bases left unmatched: 5. The germline gives CDR1 LNHDA, CDR2 SQIVND (reference sequence). The CDR3 nucleotides read TGTGCCAGTAGTGCGACAGGGGAGGCCTACGAGCAGTACTTC. Its translation is CASSATGEAYEQYF.

This clone was seen once. This chain uses TRBV7-3 with TRBJ2-1; 14 nucleotides match TRBD2. Losses at the gene ends were 3 bases for V and 7 bases for J; bases not matched to a gene: 5. This CDR3 contains 16 residues. The germline gives CDR1 SGHTA, CDR2 FQGTGA. The DNA of the CDR3 is TGTGCCAGCAGCTTTCCGGGACTAGCGGGAGTGAATGAGCAGTTCTTC. Protein: CASSFPGLAGVNEQFF.

The genes are TRBV3-1 (or the pseudogene TRBV3-2) and TRBJ2-7; D ambiguous. Trimming shortened V by 4 bases and J by 4 bases, and 11 bases separated the two germline ends. Germline V lookup: CDR1 LGHDT, CDR2 YNNKEL (reference sequence). The CDR3 extends over 13 amino acids. CDR3 region: CASSREIDYEQYF. CDR3 DNA: TGTGCCAGCAGCCGAGAGATAGATTACGAGCAGTACTTC.

The rearrangement uses TRBV2 and TRBJ2-1; a weak D match, TRBD2 (5 bases). Looked up from germline, CDR1 is SNHLY and CDR2 is FYNNEI. Trimming pared 4 bases from V and 0 bases from J, leaving 7 bases between. CDR3 length: 14 residues. CDR3 in amino acids: CASSGGISYNEQFF. Here the CDR3 DNA reads TGTGCCAGCAGTGGAGGGATCTCCTACAATGAGCAGTTCTTC.

This clone was counted a few times. The rearrangement joins TRBV28 to TRBJ2-2; 8 bases map to TRBD2. This CDR3 is 14 amino acids long. The germline gives CDR1 MDHEN, CDR2 SYDVKM. V dropped 6 bases and J dropped 6; count of bases not matched to a gene: 6. CDR3 in DNA: TGTGCCAGCAGGCTGACTAGCGTTCCCGGGGAGCTGTTTTTT. Its protein is CASRLTSVPGELFF.

The rearrangement links TRBV7-9 to TRBJ2-3; 11 nucleotides agree with TRBD2. Trimming cost V 4 bases and J 0 bases; bases outside gene matches: 6. Germline V lookup: CDR1 SEHNR, CDR2 FQNEAQ (reference sequence). The CDR3 consists of 17 residues. CDR3 loop: CASSSGTSGTSTDTQYF. The CDR3 DNA reads TGTGCCAGCAGCTCTGGGACTAGCGGAACTAGCACAGATACGCAGTATTTT.

This clone was recorded only once. The chain uses TRBV27 and TRBJ2-1; TRBD2 agrees at 14 bases. There are 16 residues in the CDR3. Germline V lookup: CDR1 MNHEY, CDR2 SMNVEV (reference sequence). V dropped 2 bases and J dropped 13; count of bases not matched to a gene: 10. The CDR3 nucleotides are TGTGCCAGCAGTTTAACGACTAGCGGGAGGGCCACTCTTCAGTTCTTC. It encodes CASSLTTSGRATLQFF.

The CDR3: CASSAGRNTEAFF. CDR3 coding DNA: TGTGCCAGCAGCGCCGGGAGAAACACTGAAGCTTTCTTT. The chain carries TRBV6-5 and TRBJ1-1; D is uncertain. CDR1 and CDR2 from the germline V gene are MNHEY and SVGAGI. The CDR3 length is 13 residues. V was shortened by 6 bases and J by 2 bases, with 10 bases between the two germline ends.

The genes are TRBV3-1 (or the pseudogene TRBV3-2) and TRBJ2-1; 10 bases agree with TRBD2. Germline V gene sequence: CDR1 LGHDT, CDR2 YNNKEL (reference sequence). The trim removed 3 bases at V and 4 bases at J, leaving 0 bases unmatched. CDR3 length equals 14 residues. The CDR3 spells CASSQTSGYNEQFF. The DNA for the CDR3 is TGTGCCAGCAGCCAGACTAGCGGGTACAATGAGCAGTTCTTC.

The V gene is TRBV6-2 or TRBV6-3, the J gene TRBJ2-1; D may be TRBD2 (6 bases). From germline, CDR1 is MNHEY and CDR2 SVGEGT. The CDR3 spans 13 residues. The V end was cut by 6 bases, the J end by 7 bases, with 13 bases between. CDR3: CASSATRRNEQFF. The CDR3 bases are TGTGCCAGCAGCGCGACTAGGAGGAATGAGCAGTTCTTC.